This entry concerns a single T cell receptor beta chain. This entry is derived from a study of shared T cell receptors in the human thymus. Germline assignment: CDR1 SGHRS and CDR2 YFSETQ. The CDR3 runs 16 residues. The V gene end was trimmed by 4 bases and the J gene end by 4 bases; junction bases not matched to a gene: 12. Libraries were prepared by immunoSEQ multiplex PCR; TCRdb keeps only in-frame clonotypes and omits some of them. The sample has roughly 560,000 clones, 75% to 80% seen once; the top ten hold about 0.014%. This same sample was also taken into another study, of human thymus T cells. Per that study: All donors were healthy Finnish infants who were undergoing corrective surgery to treat congenital heart defects. Thymus pieces cut out during corrective heart surgery were the tissue that was used.

The V gene is TRBV5-1, the J gene TRBJ2-7; 9 bases agree with TRBD1. The sample comprised thymocytes. This clonotype was obtained from a boy under two years old with a congenital heart defect. This chain's CDR3 is CASSPRVTGGVYEQYF. The CDR3 DNA reads TGCGCCAGCAGCCCCCGAGTGACAGGGGGAGTGTACGAGCAGTACTTC.